A single sample is the source of the 28 T cell receptor beta chains below, sequenced in a study of CD8 T cells in ankylosing spondylitis (dated by TCRdb to about 2017). These receptors are not linked to any known antigen. The investigation overall reported the following: A TCR beta motif made up of roughly eight highly homologous amino acid variants appeared to be characteristic of blood from ankylosing spondylitis patients.

Receptor libraries were prepared by 5' RACE. The sequencer listed for this sample is Illumina HiSeq 2500. The public reads were run again by TCRdb, first through fastp at Q25 and then through MiXCR, and only productive beta chains were kept. Entries that share a CDR3 protein sequence are merged under the most common genes and DNA. A total of about 330,000 distinct CDR3 sequences appear in this sample, 6.5% to 10% of them only once. Clones ranked in the top ten supply approximately 14% of the sample. What was sequenced was blood, either unsorted or a sorted T cell fraction (not recorded which). The receptors here all came from a male donor with ankylosing spondylitis.

The sample holds many counts of this clonotype. This chain joins TRBV28 and TRBJ1-4, with unresolved D. Trimming shortened V by 4 bases and J by 6 bases, and 9 bases separated the two germline ends. The CDR3 contains 13 residues. Germline assignment: CDR1 MDHEN and CDR2 SYDVKM. The CDR3 sequence: CASSSQSYEKLFF. CDR3 coding DNA: TGTGCCAGCAGTTCGCAGAGCTATGAAAAACTGTTTTTT.

This chain joins TRBV20-1 and TRBJ1-5; 7 bases map to TRBD1. The germline CDR1 and CDR2 sequences are DFQATT and SNEGSKA (reference sequence). This CDR3 region has 13 residues. V shed 6 bases, J shed 1 base, and the junction held 3 bases outside the gene matches. The CDR3 loop reads CSATTGSNQPQHF. The DNA for the CDR3 is TGCAGTGCCACGACAGGGAGCAATCAGCCCCAGCATTTT.

This clonotype has a handful of counts. CDR3 region: CASSQAGGAGTGELFF. The CDR3 nucleotides are TGCGCCAGCAGCCAAGCAGGGGGCGCGGGCACCGGGGAGCTGTTTTTT. The chain is built from TRBV4-3 and TRBJ2-2, with 8 nucleotides matching TRBD1. V lost 1 base and J lost 4; bases outside the gene matches: 5. The germline gives CDR1 LGHNA, CDR2 YSLEER. This CDR3 is 16 amino acids long.

This clonotype has only a few counts. The gene calls are TRBV19 and TRBJ2-5, with 13 nucleotides matching TRBD2. Germline V gene lookup returns CDR1 LNHDA and CDR2 SQIVND (reference sequence). The CDR3 consists of 17 residues. Unmatched junction bases numbered 8, after V lost 5 bases and J lost 2 bases. The DNA of the CDR3 is TGTGCCAGTAGTTCAAGACTAGCGGGAGGTTTACAAGAGACCCAGTACTTC. Protein product: CASSSRLAGGLQETQYF.

In this sample, this clonotype turned up a few times. The chain uses TRBV7-9 and TRBJ2-7, with D possibly being TRBD1 (6 bases). V was clipped by 7 bases and J by 12 bases, with 16 bases between them. The CDR3 is 11 residues long. Germline assignment: CDR1 SEHNR and CDR2 FQNEAQ (reference sequence). The CDR3 coding sequence is TGTGCCAGCACCTCAGACAGGTACCCGTACTTC. This gives the protein CASTSDRYPYF. The whole variable domain, filled in from reference TRBV7-9 and TRBJ2-7, reads DTGVSQNPRHKITKRGQNVTFRCDPISEHNRLYWYRQTLGQGPEFLTYFQNEAQLEKSRLLSDRFSAERPKGSFSTLEIQRTEQGDSAMYLCASTSDRYPYFGPGTRLTVT.

J is TRBJ2-6 and V is TRBV5-1; no clear D gene. Germline values: CDR1 SGHRS, CDR2 YFSETQ. This CDR3 contains 14 residues. Trimming removed 7 bases from V and 1 base from J, with 9 bases in between. The CDR3 nucleotides are TGCGCCAGCGCCGCGAGTTCTGGGGCCAACGTCCTGACTTTC. Translated, it gives CASAASSGANVLTF.

This chain connects TRBV7-3 to TRBJ2-2; TRBD1 matches at 8 bases. V lost 5 bases to trimming and J lost 3 bases; unmatched junction nucleotides: 5. The germline CDR1 and CDR2 sequences are SGHTA and FQGTGA. The CDR3 is 15 residues long. CDR3 sequence (DNA): TGTGCCAGCAGCCCCCGGACAGGGTACACCGGGGAGCTGTTTTTT. It yields the protein CASSPRTGYTGELFF.

This clonotype was observed a handful of times. The chain joins TRBV15 to TRBJ2-3; D is perhaps TRBD1 or TRBD2 (5 bases each). Trimming pared 6 bases from V and 6 bases from J, leaving 10 bases between. CDR3 length: 12 residues. Germline assignment: CDR1 LNHNV and CDR2 YYDKDF (reference sequence). The CDR3 loop reads CATRREGDTQYF. The CDR3 coding sequence is TGTGCCACCAGGCGAGAGGGGGATACGCAGTATTTT.

The table lists this clonotype with a few counts. The V call is TRBV4-1, the J call TRBJ2-7; D gene unclear. Germline CDR1 is MGHRA and CDR2 is YSYEKL. The CDR3 is 13 residues long. V gave up 4 bases and J gave up 2 bases, with 9 bases separating them. This chain's CDR3 is CASSPWTAYEQYF. In nucleotides, the CDR3 is TGCGCCAGCAGCCCCTGGACCGCCTACGAGCAGTACTTC.

The chain is built from TRBV7-2 and TRBJ2-5, with 7 bases that match TRBD2. Germline CDR1 reads SGHTA; CDR2 reads FQGNSA. V lost 6 bases and J lost 5; bases outside the gene matches: 9. This CDR3 is built from 14 residues. Written as DNA, the CDR3 is TGTGCCAGCAGGGGAGGGGTTAGCCGGGAGACCCAGTACTTC. Amino acids: CASRGGVSRETQYF.

This clonotype has a handful of counts. This chain's CDR3 is CASSDGLAGGLADTQYF. In nucleotides, the CDR3 is TGTGCCAGCAGTGACGGACTAGCGGGAGGGCTGGCAGATACGCAGTATTTT. The rearrangement joins TRBV12-3 or TRBV12-4 to TRBJ2-3, with 15 bases matching TRBD2. Trimming took 5 bases from V and 4 from J; bases not matched to a gene: 7. The CDR3 is 17 residues long.

This clonotype turned up a few times. The V call is TRBV7-6, the J call TRBJ1-2, with TRBD1 identical over 9 bases. This CDR3 is built from 18 residues. Germline V gene data show CDR1 as SGHVS and CDR2 as FNYEAQ. V shed 5 bases and J 6 bases; nucleotides not matched to a gene: 19. CDR3 in amino acids: CASSPLTVPGTGPDGYTF. CDR3 DNA: TGTGCCAGCAGCCCACTTACAGTTCCTGGGACAGGGCCCGATGGCTACACCTTC.

This chain joins TRBV15 and TRBJ2-3, with TRBD1 identical over 8 bases. The CDR3 is 15 residues long. The germline gives CDR1 LNHNV, CDR2 YYDKDF (reference sequence). The V gene end was trimmed by 3 bases and the J gene end by 6 bases; junction bases not matched to a gene: 8. CDR3 bases: TGTGCCACCAGCAGGGTGACAGGGGCAAGGGATACGCAGTATTTT. Its protein product is CATSRVTGARDTQYF.

This clonotype was observed at least ten times. The gene calls are TRBV9 and TRBJ2-1; 7 bases line up with TRBD2. This CDR3 comprises 14 residues. Germline V gives CDR1 SGDLS, CDR2 YYNGEE. V dropped 0 bases and J dropped 9; count of bases not matched to a gene: 6. In nucleotides, the CDR3 is TGTGCCAGCAGCGTAGTCGCGGGAGCGACTGAGCAGTTCTTC. The encoded protein is CASSVVAGATEQFF. The full variable domain, its missing parts supplied by reference TRBV9 and TRBJ2-1, is DSGVTQTPKHLITATGQRVTLRCSPRSGDLSVYWYQQSLDQGLQFLIQYYNGEERAKGNILERFSAQQFPDLHSELNLSSLELGDSALYFCASSVVAGATEQFFGPGTRLTVL.

This clonotype was detected a few times. The chain links TRBV12-3 or TRBV12-4 to TRBJ2-2; tentatively, D is TRBD2 (5 bases). The V gene lost 6 bases and the J gene lost 6 bases, with 17 bases spanning the gap. The CDR3 is 15 amino acids. The CDR3 loop reads CASREEAAYSGELFF. The CDR3 DNA is TGTGCCAGCAGGGAGGAGGCTGCCTATTCCGGGGAGCTGTTTTTT.

This clonotype was seen only a few times. This sequence joins TRBV29-1 and TRBJ2-1, with 14 bases matching TRBD2. The CDR3 is made up of 16 amino acids. Germline trimming cut 2 bases from V and 6 bases from J; bases unmatched to any gene: 6. Per germline, CDR1 SQVTM and CDR2 ANQGSEA. Written as DNA, the CDR3 is TGCAGCGTTGAACCCATGACTAGCGGGAGGGTCAATGAGCAGTTCTTC. Its protein product is CSVEPMTSGRVNEQFF.

This clonotype was observed many times. The rearrangement uses TRBV6-5 and TRBJ2-1, with D hard to call. There are 11 residues in the CDR3. The V gene's germline CDR1 is MNHEY and CDR2 SVGAGI. V was shortened by 6 bases and J by 9 bases, with 9 bases between the two germline ends. CDR3 sequence reads: CASRREAEQFF. DNA of the CDR3: TGTGCCAGCAGGAGAGAGGCTGAGCAGTTCTTC.

The rearrangement uses TRBV7-2 and TRBJ2-4; 8 bases agree with TRBD1. This CDR3 has 15 amino acids. V lost 2 bases, J lost 7 bases, and 7 bases stayed unmatched. Per the germline V gene, CDR1 is SGHTA and CDR2 is FQGNSA. In DNA form, the CDR3 reads TGTGCCAGCAGCTTAAGCCAGGGGGCGAACAACATTCAGTACTTC. Translated, it gives CASSLSQGANNIQYF.

This clonotype was counted only a few times. V and J are TRBV29-1 and TRBJ1-4; no firm D call. V was cut by 4 bases and J by 8 bases, with 17 bases left in between. Looked up from germline, CDR1 is SQVTM and CDR2 is ANQGSEA. This CDR3 has 14 residues. CDR3 region: CSVGLLGIREKLFF. CDR3 in DNA: TGCAGCGTTGGACTTTTGGGGATACGGGAAAAACTGTTTTTT.

This clonotype was counted only a few times. The chain couples TRBV6-1 to TRBJ1-3, with D unresolved. Germline V gene data show CDR1 as MNHNS and CDR2 as SASEGT. The V end lost 1 base, the J end lost 3 bases, and 7 bases lay between the germline ends. CDR3 size: 14 residues. In DNA, the CDR3 is TGTGCCAGCAGTGAAGGGGGTTATGGAAACACCATATATTTT. As protein: CASSEGGYGNTIYF.

This clonotype was seen a handful of times. The chain employs TRBV5-1 and TRBJ1-1, with D possibly being TRBD1 (5 bases). V was clipped by 1 base and J by 3 bases, with 13 bases between them. The CDR3 has 15 amino acids. Looked up from germline, CDR1 is SGHRS and CDR2 is YFSETQ. The CDR3 DNA follows: TGCGCCAGCAGCTTGTTCGGGCAGGGCGACACTGAAGCTTTCTTT. It encodes CASSLFGQGDTEAFF.

This chain connects TRBV12-3 or TRBV12-4 to TRBJ2-3; 13 bases are a match to TRBD2. The V and J ends lost 3 bases and 0 bases, in that order; junction bases with no gene match: 3. The CDR3 sequence is 17 residues long. The CDR3 DNA sequence: TGTGCCAGCAGTTTTGGGACTAGCGGGATTAGCACAGATACGCAGTATTTT. Amino acid sequence: CASSFGTSGISTDTQYF.

This clonotype was seen at least ten times. This CDR3 reads CASSIDTNNEQFF. Written as DNA, the CDR3 is TGTGCCAGTAGTATAGATACCAACAATGAGCAGTTCTTC. The chain links TRBV19 to TRBJ2-1; D remains ambiguous. Trimming took off 0 bases at V and 5 bases at J, with 5 bases between the two ends. Per germline, CDR1 LNHDA and CDR2 SQIVND (reference sequence). The CDR3 is 13 residues long.

This clonotype was seen a few times. This sequence joins TRBV5-1 and TRBJ2-7; 7 bases line up with TRBD1. In germline, CDR1 is SGHRS, CDR2 YFSETQ. CDR3 length equals 14 residues. Trimming removed 2 bases from V and 1 base from J; junction bases left unmatched: 3. CDR3 nucleotide sequence: TGCGCCAGCAGCTTACGCAGGGGGTCCTACGAGCAGTACTTC. The encoded protein is CASSLRRGSYEQYF.

The chain links TRBV5-6 to TRBJ2-1, with 9 nucleotides matching TRBD1. V was clipped by 6 bases and J by 10 bases; unmatched bases: 14. The CDR3 is 15 residues long. Per the germline V gene, CDR1 is SGHDT and CDR2 is YYEEEE. The CDR3 DNA sequence: TGTGCCAGCAACTTTGTGGGACAGGGAGGAGACGAGCAGTTCTTC. Protein: CASNFVGQGGDEQFF.

This clonotype was recorded many times. This rearrangement joins TRBV7-9 to TRBJ1-4; 9 bases agree with TRBD1. Per the germline V gene, CDR1 is SEHNR and CDR2 is FQNEAQ (reference sequence). The CDR3 runs 15 residues. V lost 4 bases, J lost 6 bases, and 6 bases stayed unmatched. CDR3 nucleotide sequence: TGTGCCAGCAGCTCCCGGACAGGGGAGGATGAAAAACTGTTTTTT. Residues: CASSSRTGEDEKLFF.

This clonotype was detected a few times. V gene TRBV7-2 combines with J gene TRBJ2-7; 9 positions agree with TRBD2. Germline CDR1 and CDR2: SGHTA and FQGNSA. V lost 0 bases and J lost 4; bases outside the gene matches: 1. The CDR3 consists of 14 residues. As DNA, the CDR3 is TGTGCCAGCAGCTTAGCCGGACTAGCGTACGAGCAGTACTTC. It translates to CASSLAGLAYEQYF.

The chain joins TRBV20-1 to TRBJ2-1, with 7 bases lining up with TRBD2. The CDR3 length is 16 residues. With V trimmed by 3 bases and J by 8 bases, 16 bases remained unmatched. CDR1 is DFQATT and CDR2 is SNEGSKA in the germline V gene (reference sequence). The CDR3: CSASSGAEGGPYEQFF. Written as DNA, the CDR3 is TGCAGTGCTAGTAGCGGCGCAGAGGGAGGGCCATATGAGCAGTTCTTC.